Shown below are 27 T cell receptor beta chains from a single sample sequenced in a study of cytotoxic CD8 clonotypes in ibrutinib-treated CLL. Data came from immunoSEQ multiplex PCR; TCRdb stores just in-frame clones and leaves some out. Among roughly 250,000 clones listed, under 80% were seen once. The source material was PBMCs, sampled after 24 months of ibrutinib treatment. These receptor sequences come from a human donor with chronic lymphocytic leukemia.

This rearrangement joins TRBV27 to TRBJ1-2; the D is unclear. CDR3 length: 15 amino acids. From germline, CDR1 is MNHEY and CDR2 SMNVEV (reference sequence). The ends were cut back, 0 bases at V and 2 bases at J, with 10 bases in the middle. The CDR3 nucleotides read TGTGCCAGCAGTTTATCATCGGGGTTCAACTATGGCTACACCTTC. Its translation is CASSLSSGFNYGYTF.

V gene TRBV7-8 combines with J gene TRBJ2-1; TRBD2 matches at 13 bases. The germline CDR1 and CDR2 sequences are SGHVS and FQNEAQ. CDR3 length equals 15 residues. The V segment lost 6 bases and the J segment 8 bases; nucleotides outside the gene matches: 7. CDR3 in DNA: TGTGCCAGCAGGTCTGGACTAGCGGGAGTCGATGAGCAGTTCTTC. Translation: CASRSGLAGVDEQFF.

This clone has only a few counts. V gene TRBV29-1 combines with J gene TRBJ1-1; D gene uncertain. The V end lost 4 bases, the J end lost 0 bases, and 9 bases lay between the germline ends. Germline V gene sequence: CDR1 SQVTM, CDR2 ANQGSEA. The length of the CDR3 is 13 residues. The DNA for the CDR3 is TGCAGCGTTGTCAAGGGCATGAACACTGAAGCTTTCTTT. Residues: CSVVKGMNTEAFF. Using reference TRBV29-1 and TRBJ1-1 for the parts outside the CDR3, the full variable domain is SAVISQKPSRDICQRGTSLTIQCQVDSQVTMMFWYRQQPGQSLTLIATANQGSEATYESGFVIDKFPISRPNLTFSTLTVSNMSPEDSSIYLCSVVKGMNTEAFFGQGTRLTVV.

The chain joins TRBV28 to TRBJ1-2; D might be TRBD1 (5 bases). Deletions cut 4 bases from V and 6 bases from J, with 15 bases between. CDR3 length equals 14 residues. Germline-derived CDR1 and CDR2 are MDHEN and SYDVKM. CDR3 sequence reads: CASSSPGWVNGYTF. The CDR3 DNA is TGTGCCAGCAGTTCCCCAGGGTGGGTCAATGGCTACACCTTC.

The V gene is TRBV28, the J gene TRBJ2-4; D is unclear. Trimming removed 5 bases from V and 3 bases from J, with 14 bases in between. The length of the CDR3 is 15 residues. Germline CDR1 is MDHEN and CDR2 is SYDVKM. DNA of the CDR3: TGTGCCAGCAGTCTTCCCCCAGGTGTCAAAAACATTCAGTACTTC. It is translated as CASSLPPGVKNIQYF.

The table lists this clone with a few counts. The V and J genes are TRBV28 and TRBJ1-2; possibly TRBD1 for D (5 bases). The ends were cut back, 2 bases at V and 5 bases at J, with 9 bases in the middle. Germline CDR1 and CDR2: MDHEN and SYDVKM. This CDR3 region has 13 residues. The CDR3 nucleotides are TGTGCCAGCAGTTTAGGGGCCGATTATGGCTACACCTTC. Amino acids: CASSLGADYGYTF.

This chain uses TRBV28 with TRBJ2-1, with 8 bases that match TRBD1. J was trimmed by 6 bases and V by 7 bases; bases with no gene match: 20. From germline, CDR1 is MDHEN and CDR2 SYDVKM. This CDR3 has 18 residues. The DNA for the CDR3 is TGTGCCAGCAATCCCTTTAAATTATCGGCAGGGGGCATCAATGAGCAGTTCTTC. It yields the protein CASNPFKLSAGGINEQFF.

This rearrangement joins TRBV28 to TRBJ2-7; TRBD1 aligns across 8 bases. CDR1 MDHEN and CDR2 SYDVKM come from the germline V gene. The CDR3 loop spans 14 amino acids. Losses at the gene ends were 8 bases for V and 4 bases for J; bases not matched to a gene: 10. The CDR3 sequence is CASLAGNRGYEQYF. The CDR3 DNA reads TGTGCCAGCCTCGCGGGAAACAGGGGGTACGAGCAGTACTTC.

This chain's CDR3 is CAWKPPRANPYEQYF. DNA for the CDR3: TGTGCCTGGAAGCCCCCGAGAGCCAACCCCTACGAGCAGTACTTC. The chain has TRBV30 and TRBJ2-7; D not certain. This CDR3 is 15 amino acids long. Between the trimmed V and J ends, which lost 4 bases and 2 bases, there was a span of 18 bases. CDR1 GTSNPN and CDR2 SVGIG come from the germline V gene (reference sequence). Complete variable domain (other parts from reference TRBV30 and TRBJ2-7): SQTIHQWPATLVQPVGSPLSLECTVEGTSNPNLYWYRQAAGRGLQLLFYSVGIGQISSEVPQNLSASRPQDRQFILSSKKLLLSDSGFYLCAWKPPRANPYEQYFGPGTRLTVT.

The chain has TRBV7-2 and TRBJ1-1; 7 bases match TRBD1. V lost 5 bases, J lost 0 bases, and 3 bases stayed unmatched. This CDR3 spans 14 amino acids. Germline lookup yields CDR1 SGHTA and CDR2 FQGNSA. In nucleotides, the CDR3 is TGTGCCAGCAGCCCGGGACAGATGAACACTGAAGCTTTCTTT. It translates to CASSPGQMNTEAFF.

This chain connects TRBV28 to TRBJ2-3; the match to TRBD2 covers 9 bases. CDR3 length equals 14 residues. The ends lost 3 bases at V and 4 bases at J; junction bases unmatched: 2. CDR1 MDHEN and CDR2 SYDVKM come from the germline V gene. The CDR3 loop reads CASSFSGSPDTQYF. The CDR3 coding sequence is TGTGCCAGCAGTTTTAGCGGGAGCCCAGATACGCAGTATTTT.

This clone was observed a single time. The chain combines TRBV14 with TRBJ2-1; 11 positions agree with TRBD2. CDR1 is SGHDN, CDR2 FVKESK, per germline. CDR3 length: 15 amino acids. The trim removed 1 base at V and 4 bases at J, leaving 0 bases unmatched. The chain's CDR3 is CASSQGLAGYNEQFF. The CDR3, as DNA: TGTGCCAGCAGCCAAGGACTAGCGGGATACAATGAGCAGTTCTTC.

This clone has a handful of counts. The CDR3 bases are TGCAGCATCTGGGGGCAGAGTTCACACAATGAGCAGTTCTTC. It specifies CSIWGQSSHNEQFF. The V and J genes are TRBV29-1 and TRBJ2-1, with D perhaps matching TRBD1 (6 bases). With 8 bases removed from V and 5 bases from J, the gap between germline ends came to 19 bases. CDR1 and CDR2 from the germline V gene are SQVTM and ANQGSEA. The CDR3 runs to 14 residues.

The chain carries TRBV11-2 and TRBJ2-7; D might be TRBD1 or TRBD2, each matching 5 bases. The CDR3 is made up of 15 amino acids. Trimming left V 5 bases short and J 0 bases short, with 14 bases between. The germline gives CDR1 SGHAT, CDR2 FQNNGV. The CDR3 nucleotides read TGTGCCAGCAGCATATCGGGGACGGGCTCCTACGAGCAGTACTTC. Translation gives CASSISGTGSYEQYF.

The chain combines TRBV2 with TRBJ2-7; tentatively, D is TRBD1 (5 bases). The germline gives CDR1 SNHLY, CDR2 FYNNEI. This CDR3 contains 12 residues. V was clipped by 2 bases and J by 11 bases, with 13 bases between them. This CDR3 is CASSENLRGEYF. Written as DNA, the CDR3 is TGTGCCAGCAGTGAAAATCTTAGGGGCGAGTACTTC.

The chain joins TRBV2 to TRBJ2-1; TRBD2 aligns across 11 bases. Germline loops: CDR1 SNHLY, CDR2 FYNNEI. V trimming: 6 bases; J trimming: 4 bases; junction bases outside the gene matches: 5. The CDR3 consists of 15 residues. Here the CDR3 DNA reads TGTGCCAGCAGCTCCGGGACTAGCGGATACAATGAGCAGTTCTTC. Protein: CASSSGTSGYNEQFF.

The chain combines TRBV19 with TRBJ2-6; no definite D call. The V and J ends lost 7 bases and 4 bases respectively, with 8 bases between them. Germline assignment: CDR1 LNHDA and CDR2 SQIVND (reference sequence). CDR3 length: 13 residues. The CDR3 region is CASTAMGANVLTF. The DNA for the CDR3 is TGTGCCAGTACGGCAATGGGGGCCAACGTCCTGACTTTC.

The V gene is TRBV7-8, the J gene TRBJ2-7; D perhaps matches TRBD2 (5 bases). The CDR3 is 14 amino acids. Trimming took off 3 bases at V and 0 bases at J, with 9 bases between the two ends. Germline CDR1 reads SGHVS; CDR2 reads FQNEAQ. This CDR3 reads CASSLRELSYEQYF. CDR3 in DNA: TGTGCCAGCAGCTTGAGGGAACTCTCCTACGAGCAGTACTTC.

The V gene is TRBV9, the J gene TRBJ2-1; tentative D call: TRBD2 (6 bases). CDR3 length equals 13 residues. The germline gives CDR1 SGDLS, CDR2 YYNGEE. Trimming removed 7 bases at V and 3 bases at J, with 11 bases between. CDR3 nucleotides: TGTGCCAGCCGCGGCGGGAACTACAATGAGCAGTTCTTC. This translates into CASRGGNYNEQFF. Supplemented by reference TRBV9 and TRBJ2-1, the full variable domain reads DSGVTQTPKHLITATGQRVTLRCSPRSGDLSVYWYQQSLDQGLQFLIQYYNGEERAKGNILERFSAQQFPDLHSELNLSSLELGDSALYFCASRGGNYNEQFFGPGTRLTVL.

This clone was counted between two and nine times. The V gene is TRBV27, the J gene TRBJ2-7, with a weak D call TRBD2 (6 bases). The CDR3 is made up of 15 amino acids. V lost 6 bases and J lost 0, with 15 bases in between. The germline gives CDR1 MNHEY, CDR2 SMNVEV (reference sequence). CDR3 nucleotides: TGTGCCAGCAGAGCAACTAGCCGAAACTCCTACGAGCAGTACTTC. Encoded protein: CASRATSRNSYEQYF.

In this sample, this clone turned up once. V usage is TRBV19 and J usage is TRBJ1-5; D unclear. The CDR3 is 15 residues long. From germline, CDR1 is LNHDA and CDR2 SQIVND (reference sequence). The ends were cut back, 1 base at V and 1 base at J, with 8 bases in the middle. CDR3 residues: CASSIGVSSNQPQHF. The CDR3 nucleotides are TGTGCCAGTAGTATAGGAGTTTCCAGCAATCAGCCCCAGCATTTT.

The genes are TRBV5-1 and TRBJ2-1; 9 bases match TRBD1. Germline V gives CDR1 SGHRS, CDR2 YFSETQ. The J segment lost 8 bases and the V segment lost 4 bases, leaving 13 bases of the junction unmatched. The CDR3 covers 16 residues. This CDR3 is CASSRARDRAYDEQFF. DNA of the CDR3: TGCGCCAGCAGCCGGGCCCGGGACAGGGCTTACGATGAGCAGTTCTTC. Drawing the rest from reference TRBV5-1 and TRBJ2-1, the complete variable domain is KAGVTQTPRYLIKTRGQQVTLSCSPISGHRSVSWYQQTPGQGLQFLFEYFSETQRNKGNFPGRFSGRQFSNSRSEMNVSTLELGDSALYLCASSRARDRAYDEQFFGPGTRLTVL.

The V gene is TRBV9, the J gene TRBJ2-7, with D unclear. Trimming took off 2 bases at V and 5 bases at J, with 11 bases between the two ends. The CDR3 length is 13 residues. The germline CDR1 and CDR2 sequences are SGDLS and YYNGEE. For the CDR3, the DNA is TGTGCCAGCAGCGTTTTACCCGAAGACGAGCAGTACTTC. Protein: CASSVLPEDEQYF. The full variable domain, with the rest looked up from reference TRBV9 and TRBJ2-7, is DSGVTQTPKHLITATGQRVTLRCSPRSGDLSVYWYQQSLDQGLQFLIQYYNGEERAKGNILERFSAQQFPDLHSELNLSSLELGDSALYFCASSVLPEDEQYFGPGTRLTVT.

This chain connects TRBV2 to TRBJ1-1; no firm D call. CDR3 length: 12 amino acids. The germline gives CDR1 SNHLY, CDR2 FYNNEI. With 6 bases removed from V and 2 bases from J, the gap between germline ends came to 7 bases. This chain's CDR3 is CASSADNTEAFF. The DNA for the CDR3 is TGTGCCAGCAGCGCCGACAACACTGAAGCTTTCTTT.

This chain's CDR3 is CASSPEQGLNTEAFF. CDR3 bases: TGCGCCAGCAGCCCGGAACAGGGCCTGAACACTGAAGCTTTCTTT. The chain recombines TRBV5-1 with TRBJ1-1; TRBD1 might be the D (6 bases). CDR1 and CDR2 (germline): SGHRS, YFSETQ. Trimming shortened V by 4 bases and J by 0 bases, and 13 bases separated the two germline ends. The CDR3 loop spans 15 amino acids.

This chain uses TRBV29-1 with TRBJ2-7, with TRBD2 matching 7 bases. The CDR3 covers 13 residues. Germline V CDR1 and CDR2: SQVTM, ANQGSEA. The ends lost 1 base at V and 3 bases at J; junction bases unmatched: 3. CDR3 coding DNA: TGCAGCGTTGAAGTGGGAGGGTACTACGAGCAGTACTTC. Protein product: CSVEVGGYYEQYF.

This chain links TRBV28 with TRBJ2-5; D could derive from TRBD1 or TRBD2 (5 bases each). Trimming removed 3 bases from V and 4 bases from J, with 12 bases in between. Germline loops: CDR1 MDHEN, CDR2 SYDVKM. This CDR3 is built from 14 residues. The CDR3: CASSFIEGRETQYF. The CDR3 region has the DNA TGTGCCAGCAGTTTTATAGAGGGGAGAGAGACCCAGTACTTC.